This T cell receptor (beta chain) was sequenced during a study of shared clonotypes between healthy human individuals. Overall study: Each donor contributed plates that comprised three CD4 naive, three CD4 memory, two CD8 naive and one CD8 memory.

The ends were cut back, 1 base at V and 5 bases at J, with 11 bases in the middle. This CDR3 has 14 amino acids. Germline CDR1 and CDR2: SGHRS and YFSETQ. General study points: Estimated richness was generally greater in naive than memory subsets. Sorted-subset sequencing, rarefaction showed, was incomplete despite large depth.

The study separated CD4+ cells into CD45RA+ naive and CD45RA-negative memory subsets. As for this clone: Its antigen remains unknown.

Libraries were prepared by immunoSEQ multiplex PCR; TCRdb keeps only in-frame clonotypes and omits some of them. The data contain roughly 1,100,000 clones, roughly 70% of them seen just once; the ten biggest clones take up approximately 1.5%. The chain has TRBV5-1 and TRBJ2-3; maybe TRBD2 (7 bases). This receptor was taken from a man aged 18 to 30 in good health. Sequenced input: memory CD4+ T cells sorted from blood. This sample's subset: CD45RA-negative fraction. Here the CDR3 DNA reads TGCGCCAGCAGCTTGACGGGGGGCCGAGATACGCAGTATTTT. Amino acids: CASSLTGGRDTQYF.